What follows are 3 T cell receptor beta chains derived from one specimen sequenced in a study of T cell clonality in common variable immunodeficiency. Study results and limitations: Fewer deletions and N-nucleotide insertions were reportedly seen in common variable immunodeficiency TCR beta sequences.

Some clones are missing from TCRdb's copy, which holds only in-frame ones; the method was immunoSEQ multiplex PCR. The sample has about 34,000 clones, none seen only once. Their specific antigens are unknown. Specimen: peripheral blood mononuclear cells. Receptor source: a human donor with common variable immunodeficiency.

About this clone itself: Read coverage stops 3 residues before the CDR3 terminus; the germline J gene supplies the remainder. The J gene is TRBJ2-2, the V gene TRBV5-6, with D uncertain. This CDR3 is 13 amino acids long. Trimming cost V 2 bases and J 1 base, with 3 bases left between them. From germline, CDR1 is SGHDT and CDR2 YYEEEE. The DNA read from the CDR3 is TGTGCCAGCAGCTTACTGAACACCGGGGAG. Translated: CASSLLNTGE. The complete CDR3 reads CASSLLNTGELFF.

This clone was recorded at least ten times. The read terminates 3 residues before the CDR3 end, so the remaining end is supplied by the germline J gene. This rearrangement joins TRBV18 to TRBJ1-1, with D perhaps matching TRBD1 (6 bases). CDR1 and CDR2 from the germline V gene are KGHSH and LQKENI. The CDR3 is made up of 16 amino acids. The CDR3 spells CASSPIPGTQLRDAFF. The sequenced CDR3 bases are TGTGCCAGCTCACCGATTCCCGGGACACAACTACGAGAT. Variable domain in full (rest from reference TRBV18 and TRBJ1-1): NAGVMQNPRHLVRRRGQEARLRCSPMKGHSHVYWYRQLPEEGLKFMVYLQKENIIDESGMPKERFSAEFPKEGPSILRIQQVVRGDSAAYFCASSPIPGTQLRDAFFGQGTRLTVV.

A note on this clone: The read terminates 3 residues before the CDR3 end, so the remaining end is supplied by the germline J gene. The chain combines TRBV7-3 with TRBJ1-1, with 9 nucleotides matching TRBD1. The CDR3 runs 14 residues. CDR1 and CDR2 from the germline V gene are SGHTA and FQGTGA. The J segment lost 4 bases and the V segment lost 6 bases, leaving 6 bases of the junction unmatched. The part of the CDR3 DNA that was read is TGTGCCAGCAGTCGACAGGGGGTGAGCACTGAA. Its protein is CASSRQGVSTE. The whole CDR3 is CASSRQGVSTEAFF.